These T cell receptor beta chains were read from a single sample in a study of T cell changes during pregnancy in multiple sclerosis. Assay: immunoSEQ multiplex PCR; the TCRdb copy retains only in-frame clones and omits some. The repertoire includes 75,000 to 95,000 clones, roughly 90% of them detected once, and more than 1.5% sits in the top ten. The material sequenced was peripheral blood, taken in the first trimester of pregnancy. The receptors here all came from a female donor with multiple sclerosis, enrolled in a pregnancy study. Each CDR3 is given with its conserved first and last residue. The D gene is left open where the match is weak. Not every row has a clone size; where given, it reads once, few, many or a size class.

CDR3: CSVGPRIYNEQFF
DNA: TGCAGCGTTGGCCCTAGAATTTACAATGAGCAGTTCTTC
D: -
J: TRBJ2-1
size: -
V: TRBV29-1
length: 13

CDR3: CASSSGGRVETQYF
DNA: TGCGCCAGCAGCTCCGGCGGGAGGGTTGAGACCCAGTACTTC
D: TRBD2
J: TRBJ2-5
size: -
V: TRBV5-1
length: 14

CDR3: CASSVDRGGETQYF
DNA: TGTGCCAGCAGCGTGGACAGGGGGGGAGAGACCCAGTACTTC
D: TRBD1
J: TRBJ2-5
size: -
V: TRBV11-2
length: 14

CDR3: CASSAFGSNNYGYTF
DNA: TGTGCCAGCAGCGCCTTCGGGAGCAATAACTATGGCTACACCTTC
D: -
J: TRBJ1-2
size: -
V: TRBV9
length: 15

CDR3: CASSFGQGARNTEAFF
DNA: TGTGCCAGCAGCTTTGGACAGGGGGCCCGGAACACTGAAGCTTTCTTT
D: TRBD1
J: TRBJ1-1
size: -
V: TRBV5-6
length: 16

CDR3: CASSVVTSGNEQFF
DNA: TGTGCCAGCAGCGTAGTGACTAGCGGGAATGAGCAGTTCTTC
D: TRBD2
J: TRBJ2-1
size: -
V: TRBV27
length: 14

CDR3: CAWMSGGIGYTF
DNA: TGTGCCTGGATGTCAGGGGGGATTGGCTACACCTTC
D: TRBD1
J: TRBJ1-2
size: -
V: TRBV30
length: 12

CDR3: CASSQDPAGVGEQYF
DNA: TGTGCCAGCAGCCAAGATCCAGCGGGAGTTGGGGAGCAGTACTTC
D: TRBD2
J: TRBJ2-7
size: -
V: TRBV4-2
length: 15

CDR3: CASSIPGYGYTF
DNA: TGTGCCAGTAGTATCCCCGGGTATGGCTACACCTTC
D: -
J: TRBJ1-2
size: few
V: TRBV19
length: 12

CDR3: CASSPGLAGRSQYF
DNA: TGTGCCAGCAGCCCGGGACTAGCGGGTCGTTCGCAGTACTTC
D: TRBD2
J: TRBJ2-7
size: -
V: TRBV27
length: 14

CDR3: CASSRGGYEQYF
DNA: TGTGCCAGCAGCCGGGGGGGCTACGAGCAGTACTTC
D: TRBD2
J: TRBJ2-7
size: -
V: TRBV5-6
length: 12

CDR3: CASSPGTRNTEAFF
DNA: TGTGCCAGCAGTCCCGGGACAAGGAACACTGAAGCTTTCTTT
D: -
J: TRBJ1-1
size: -
V: TRBV28
length: 14

CDR3: CASILQGSSYEQYF
DNA: TGTGCCAGCATCCTACAGGGAAGCTCCTACGAGCAGTACTTC
D: -
J: TRBJ2-7
size: -
V: TRBV6-1
length: 14

CDR3: CASNLGGVATEAFF
DNA: TGTGCCAGCAACCTGGGCGGGGTCGCCACTGAAGCTTTCTTT
D: -
J: TRBJ1-1
size: -
V: TRBV6-5
length: 14

CDR3: CASRAGVPYEQYF
DNA: TGTGCTAGTCGAGCGGGAGTCCCCTACGAGCAGTACTTC
D: TRBD2
J: TRBJ2-7
size: -
V: TRBV12-5
length: 13

CDR3: CASSSPGQGEYEQYF
DNA: TGTGCCAGCAGTTCGCCAGGACAGGGAGAATACGAGCAGTACTTC
D: TRBD1
J: TRBJ2-7
size: -
V: TRBV28
length: 15

CDR3: CASSSHREPSYEQYF
DNA: TGTGCCAGCAGTTCTCACAGGGAGCCCTCCTACGAGCAGTACTTC
D: -
J: TRBJ2-7
size: -
V: TRBV28
length: 15

CDR3: CASSAPGLAGGSTDTQYF
DNA: TGTGCCAGCAGCGCGCCGGGACTAGCGGGAGGAAGCACAGATACGCAGTATTTT
D: TRBD2
J: TRBJ2-3
size: -
V: TRBV7-9
length: 18

CDR3: CASISRERGSNEQFF
DNA: TGTGCCAGTATATCGCGGGAACGCGGTTCCAATGAGCAGTTCTTC
D: -
J: TRBJ2-1
size: -
V: TRBV19
length: 15

CDR3: CASSLVSGATNEKLFF
DNA: TGTGCCAGCAGCTTAGTATCAGGGGCAACTAATGAAAAACTGTTTTTT
D: -
J: TRBJ1-4
size: -
V: TRBV7-9
length: 16

CDR3: CASRPQGGGYEQYF
DNA: TGTGCCAGCAGACCACAGGGGGGGGGCTACGAGCAGTACTTC
D: -
J: TRBJ2-7
size: -
V: TRBV27
length: 14

CDR3: CASSIGQGQALAPNTGELFF
DNA: TGTGCCAGTAGTATAGGTCAGGGACAGGCTCTAGCCCCGAACACCGGGGAGCTGTTTTTT
D: TRBD1
J: TRBJ2-2
size: -
V: TRBV19
length: 20

CDR3: CAWSGLDSTGELFF
DNA: TGTGCCTGGAGTGGTCTCGACTCAACCGGGGAGCTGTTTTTT
D: -
J: TRBJ2-2
size: -
V: TRBV30
length: 14

CDR3: CASSGKTGTTEQFF
DNA: TGCGCCAGCAGTGGAAAGACAGGCACGACTGAGCAGTTCTTC
D: -
J: TRBJ2-1
size: few
V: TRBV10-1
length: 14

CDR3: CASSRDSLYEQYF
DNA: TGTGCCAGCAGCAGGGACAGCCTATACGAGCAGTACTTC
D: TRBD1
J: TRBJ2-7
size: -
V: TRBV11-1
length: 13

CDR3: CSVLGTGGLYEQYF
DNA: TGCAGCGTTTTGGGGACAGGGGGTCTCTACGAGCAGTACTTC
D: TRBD1
J: TRBJ2-7
size: -
V: TRBV29-1
length: 14

CDR3: CASSTTGTGRSYGYTF
DNA: TGTGCCAGTAGTACCACCGGGACAGGGAGGTCATATGGCTACACCTTC
D: TRBD1
J: TRBJ1-2
size: -
V: TRBV19
length: 16

CDR3: CASSDRQTGQSYEQYF
DNA: TGCGCCAGCAGTGACAGGCAAACAGGCCAATCCTACGAGCAGTACTTC
D: -
J: TRBJ2-7
size: -
V: TRBV10-2
length: 16

CDR3: CASSSWHEQFF
DNA: TGTGCCAGCAGTAGTTGGCATGAGCAGTTCTTC
D: -
J: TRBJ2-1
size: -
V: TRBV27
length: 11

CDR3: CASLERELSYNEQFF
DNA: TGTGCCAGCCTCGAGCGGGAACTATCCTACAATGAGCAGTTCTTC
D: TRBD2
J: TRBJ2-1
size: once
V: TRBV7-9
length: 15

CDR3: CSAEDRGGGYTF
DNA: TGCAGCGCCGAAGACAGGGGTGGGGGCTACACCTTC
D: TRBD1
J: TRBJ1-2
size: -
V: TRBV29-1
length: 12

CDR3: CASSFGQGPYEQYF
DNA: TGTGCCAGCAGCTTCGGACAGGGACCCTACGAGCAGTACTTC
D: TRBD1
J: TRBJ2-7
size: -
V: TRBV5-6
length: 14

CDR3: CASGLADKETQYF
DNA: TGTGCCAGCGGACTAGCGGATAAAGAGACCCAGTACTTC
D: TRBD2
J: TRBJ2-5
size: -
V: TRBV9
length: 13

CDR3: CASGLASRTDTQYF
DNA: TGTGCCAGCGGTCTAGCGTCCCGCACAGATACGCAGTATTTT
D: -
J: TRBJ2-3
size: -
V: TRBV2
length: 14

CDR3: CASSLVAAGTEAFF
DNA: TGTGCCAGCAGTTTGGTAGCCGCGGGCACTGAAGCTTTCTTT
D: -
J: TRBJ1-1
size: -
V: TRBV28
length: 14

CDR3: CASTFGGTSLILSYEQYF
DNA: TGTGCCAGTACCTTCGGCGGGACTAGCTTAATCCTGTCCTACGAGCAGTACTTC
D: TRBD2
J: TRBJ2-7
size: -
V: TRBV19
length: 18

CDR3: CASSMEVFSYEQYF
DNA: TGTGCCAGTAGTATGGAGGTTTTTTCCTACGAGCAGTACTTC
D: -
J: TRBJ2-7
size: -
V: TRBV19
length: 14

CDR3: CASRARQAPYEQYF
DNA: TGTGCCAGCAGGGCTAGACAGGCCCCCTACGAGCAGTACTTC
D: -
J: TRBJ2-7
size: -
V: TRBV6-1
length: 14

CDR3: CASSLAGTEDYEQYF
DNA: TGTGCCAGCAGCCTCGCCGGGACAGAGGACTACGAGCAGTACTTC
D: TRBD1
J: TRBJ2-7
size: -
V: TRBV5-5
length: 15

CDR3: CASSQPGQLSGNTIYF
DNA: TGTGCCAGCAGCCAACCGGGACAACTCTCTGGAAACACCATATATTTT
D: -
J: TRBJ1-3
size: -
V: TRBV4-2
length: 16

CDR3: CASSYGTGADGYTF
DNA: TGCGCCAGCAGCTATGGGACAGGGGCCGATGGCTACACCTTC
D: TRBD1
J: TRBJ1-2
size: -
V: TRBV5-1
length: 14

CDR3: CASRPILAKSSYEQYF
DNA: TGCGCCAGCAGACCGATTCTAGCGAAAAGCTCCTACGAGCAGTACTTC
D: -
J: TRBJ2-7
size: -
V: TRBV4-1
length: 16

CDR3: CASSGLGQETQYF
DNA: TGTGCCAGTTCGGGACTGGGCCAAGAGACCCAGTACTTC
D: -
J: TRBJ2-5
size: -
V: TRBV19
length: 13

CDR3: CASRPLGTGKDGYTF
DNA: TGTGCCAGCAGGCCCCTCGGGACAGGGAAAGATGGCTACACCTTC
D: TRBD1
J: TRBJ1-2
size: few
V: TRBV27
length: 15

CDR3: CASSIQGSSGANVLTF
DNA: TGTGCCAGTAGTATACAGGGGTCCTCTGGGGCCAACGTCCTGACTTTC
D: -
J: TRBJ2-6
size: -
V: TRBV19
length: 16

CDR3: CASSQDLRGSGSSYNEQFF
DNA: TGCGCCAGCAGCCAAGATCTCCGAGGGAGCGGGAGCTCCTACAATGAGCAGTTCTTC
D: TRBD2
J: TRBJ2-1
size: -
V: TRBV4-1
length: 19

CDR3: CASSLVPRVREAFF
DNA: TGTGCCAGCAGCTTAGTCCCCAGGGTTCGTGAAGCTTTCTTT
D: -
J: TRBJ1-1
size: -
V: TRBV11-2
length: 14

CDR3: CATATGGGEYF
DNA: TGTGCCACCGCGACCGGCGGGGGGGAGTATTTT
D: TRBD2
J: TRBJ2-3
size: -
V: TRBV27
length: 11

CDR3: CASSARTALAFF
DNA: TGTGCCAGCAGCGCGCGGACAGCTTTGGCTTTCTTT
D: -
J: TRBJ1-1
size: -
V: TRBV13
length: 12

CDR3: CSVAPGDSLGYTF
DNA: TGCAGCGTCGCTCCCGGGGACAGCTTGGGCTACACCTTC
D: TRBD1
J: TRBJ1-2
size: -
V: TRBV29-1
length: 13

CDR3: CASSRLSGNTIYF
DNA: TGTGCCAGCAGTAGACTCTCTGGAAACACCATATATTTT
D: -
J: TRBJ1-3
size: -
V: TRBV6-1
length: 13

CDR3: CASSLQGGTGELFF
DNA: TGTGCCAGCAGCTTGCAGGGCGGAACCGGGGAGCTGTTTTTT
D: -
J: TRBJ2-2
size: -
V: TRBV5-6
length: 14

CDR3: CASSPPGGGDSEKLFF
DNA: TGTGCCAGCTCACCACCGGGTGGAGGGGATAGTGAAAAACTGTTTTTT
D: -
J: TRBJ1-4
size: -
V: TRBV18
length: 16

CDR3: CASTSLAYGYTF
DNA: TGTGCCAGCACGAGCCTAGCCTATGGCTACACCTTC
D: -
J: TRBJ1-2
size: -
V: TRBV9
length: 12